These T cell receptor beta chains were read from a single sample in a study of T cell changes during pregnancy in multiple sclerosis. The protocol was immunoSEQ multiplex PCR, while the TCRdb copy is restricted to in-frame clones and leaves out a portion. The sample has some 59,000 clones; around 90% are singletons. Specimen: peripheral blood, collected in the second trimester of pregnancy. These receptors were collected from a female donor with multiple sclerosis, enrolled in a pregnancy study. The CDR3 runs from the conserved cysteine through the conserved F or W.

v_gene	j_gene	len	CDR3aa
TRBV2	TRBJ1-2	14	CASSAQGADYGYTF
TRBV10-3	TRBJ1-3	15	CAISPGQGAGNTIYF
TRBV5-1	TRBJ1-1	14	CASSLQQGATEAFF
TRBV5-1	TRBJ2-7	13	CASRNQRGSEQYF
TRBV10-1	TRBJ1-6	13	CASSTGNNSPLHF
TRBV2	TRBJ2-5	13	CASRGQIQETQYF
TRBV5-8	TRBJ2-3	14	CASGKITSTDTQYF
TRBV7-2	TRBJ1-2	13	CASSLTGGGGYTF
TRBV5-1	TRBJ1-1	17	CASSHPLGGALATEAFF
TRBV6-6	TRBJ1-4	16	CASSYSLTGFNEKLFF
TRBV7-9	TRBJ1-6	13	CASSPSRDSPLHF
TRBV29-1	TRBJ2-1	14	CSASGGGHYNEQFF
TRBV19	TRBJ2-6	13	CASGSSGANVLTF
TRBV5-1	TRBJ1-2	15	CASSLGQGANYGYTF
TRBV6-6	TRBJ1-2	14	CASSYSPGVYGYTF
TRBV7-7	TRBJ2-6	16	CASSPGQGSGANVLTF
TRBV6-1	TRBJ1-5	13	CASSDHRNQPQHF
TRBV7-9	TRBJ1-2	14	CASSLGVRGYGYTF
TRBV9	TRBJ1-6	15	CASSVDPDRDSPLHF
TRBV5-1	TRBJ1-1	16	CASSLSGGIMNTEAFF
TRBV18	TRBJ2-7	13	CASSPSVGNEQYF
TRBV29-1	TRBJ2-2	14	CSVEGQQNTGELFF
TRBV5-4	TRBJ1-1	16	CASSSQGRDMNTEAFF
TRBV5-1	TRBJ2-1	15	CASSLATGQKSEQFF
TRBV7-6	TRBJ1-6	19	CASSLGPPAASSYNSPLHF
TRBV7-3	TRBJ2-7	15	CASSYDGTGPYEQYF
TRBV5-1	TRBJ1-5	14	CASSIDSFNQPQHF
TRBV7-9	TRBJ1-4	16	CASSFSLGQSNEKLFF
TRBV4-3	TRBJ2-7	16	CASSQVWQPPGNEQYF
TRBV11-2	TRBJ1-2	13	CASSPGGNYGYTF